One T cell receptor beta chain is described in this entry. The clone's antigen remains unknown. Base qualities are not at hand, and no much larger clone is one base apart. Library preparation employed the immunoSEQ multiplex PCR assay. RNA was extracted from all samples and reverse transcribed into cDNA, which served as template for TCR sequencing. SuperScript III was used for first-strand cDNA synthesis, primed with a 2:1 mix of oligo-dT and random hexamers. Amplification bias was assessed with a synthetic immune receptor repertoire, and residual bias was removed computationally. The paper's processing steps were these. Raw reads were preprocessed to remove errors, and CDR3 was defined by IMGT conventions from the conserved cysteine to phenylalanine. Clonality was computed as 1 minus the Shannon entropy, with the entropy normalized by log2 of the number of productive unique TCRs. CD4 or CD8 identity of scalp clones was inferred by cross-referencing scalp TCRbeta sequences with sorted blood CD4 and CD8 repertoires. Here the immuneACCESS table is served through TCRdb, limited to in-frame sequences with V and J called. Missing clones are a known gap in these copies; in checked studies unresolved V genes cover under half, and the rest lacks a known reason. For V, J and clone size, that table is used; D and trimming come from the DNA. In this sample the table shows about 150,000 clones, more than 45% of which occur a single time. In total, the top ten clones hold 15% to 20% of the sample.

CDR1 and CDR2, looked up from the germline V gene (reference sequence), are MNHNY and SVGAGI. After removal of 6 bases from V and 13 bases from J, the junction retains 12 bases not matched to a gene. The CDR3 measures 14 amino acids from cysteine to phenylalanine. Just the 42-base CDR3 DNA is kept, in frame starting at base 1. This specimen comes from a study of CD8+ T cells in alopecia areata (dated by TCRdb to 2016 to 2019). Regarding the research as a whole: Treated patients were enrolled in an open-label pilot trial of oral tofacitinib at 5 to 10 mg twice daily for moderate-to-severe alopecia areata. Patients stayed on tofacitinib for 6 to 18 months and then had 6 months of follow-up off drug so that delayed response and recurrence could be assessed. To study T cell clonal expansion in alopecia areata, the researchers applied high-throughput TCRbeta sequencing to both the C3H/HeJ mouse model and human patients. Human TCRbeta sequencing covered scalp tissue and sorted CD4+ and CD8+ peripheral blood T cells from patchy and totalis/universalis alopecia areata patients and healthy controls. Tofacitinib-treated patients had biopsies at baseline and at 4 and 24 weeks of treatment, with a later scalp biopsy in several patients. Scalp clonality was compared across normal scalp (n=4), patchy alopecia areata scalp (n=8), and alopecia totalis/universalis scalp (n=8). RNA was extracted with the PAXgene miRNA kit for fixed scalp, the miRNeasy kit for PBMCs, and the RNeasy kit for mouse skin. TCRbeta CDR3 regions were amplified by immunoSEQ multiplex PCR with 35 Vbeta forward and 13 Jbeta reverse primers.

This specimen's time point label, per the study, means: baseline before oral tofacitinib. Lesional scalp punch biopsies and peripheral blood were obtained from alopecia areata patients. PBMCs were isolated by density centrifugation and stained for CD3, CD4 and CD8, and CD4+ and CD8+ T cells were sorted on a FACSAria. Study-level results and caveats: Compared with normal scalp, lesional scalp had higher clonality and more expanded CD8+ clones, particularly in alopecia totalis/universalis, a pattern that suggests antigenic drive. TCR sequences shared between patients were less clear than in mice, possibly partly because of HLA diversity in the patient population. Scalp TCR repertoire analysis is complicated because resident alphabeta T cells in normal human skin are also sequenced, whereas mouse skin is dominated by gammadelta T cells.

The specimen was CD8+ T cells sorted from blood, collected at week 0. This receptor was taken from a human donor with alopecia areata. The chain is made from TRBV6-6 and TRBJ1-6, with 7 central nucleotides matching TRBD1. The CDR3 here reads CASRPSTGMEPLHF. The DNA sequence is TGTGCCAGCAGACCCTCGACAGGGATGGAGCCCCTCCACTTT.